This T cell receptor (beta chain) was recovered during a study of blood T cell repertoires in COVID-19. Looking at the study overall: The analysed material was cDNA or gDNA that came from T cells, B-cell-depleted T cells, or PBMCs.

J was trimmed by 2 bases and V by 3 bases; bases with no gene match: 4. Germline loops: CDR1 SEHNR, CDR2 FQNEAQ (reference sequence). This CDR3 comprises 17 residues. Per the original data handling: Amplification with reference gene primers provided the estimates of nucleated cell counts. The data were produced by immunoSEQ multiplex PCR, yet TCRdb's version contains in-frame clones alone and is incomplete. V, J and clone size are those of that table, while D and trimming were read from the DNA. The profile shows tens of thousands of clones, roughly 75% of them singletons. The TCR originated in a man at least 80 years old with active or convalescent COVID-19. This chain joins TRBV7-9 and TRBJ2-1; 13 bases agree with TRBD2. The sample comprised peripheral blood. CDR3 coding DNA: TGTGCCAGCAGCTTGGGACTAGCGGGGTCGACCTACAATGAGCAGTTCTTC. Its translation is CASSLGLAGSTYNEQFF.